This T cell receptor beta chain emerged from a study of T-cell reconstitution after alpha-beta-depleted transplantation in children. Whole-study findings and limits: Several hundred expanded graft clones reportedly gave rise to the alpha-beta T cells present about two months after transplant. Diversity of TCRbeta at day 60 was high in some patients, arising from surviving recipient T cells and thymic progenitors. T-cell numbers and diversity one year post-transplant derived largely from freshly generated T cells.

In the case of this clonotype: Antigen: not known.

The library targeted TCRbeta and was prepared with unique molecular identifiers. In TCRdb, the PCR reads were re-called with MiXCR into one record per CDR3 protein. The profile covers about 440,000 distinct CDR3 sequences, with about 45% appearing a single time and approximately 25% taken by the ten largest. Trimming took 4 bases from V and 1 from J; bases not matched to a gene: 0. This CDR3 contains 14 residues. CDR1 DFQATT and CDR2 SNEGSKA come from the germline V gene (reference sequence). The genes are TRBV20-1 and TRBJ2-2; TRBD2 aligns across 10 bases. This receptor was taken from a girl aged 2 to 9 with aplastic anemia, due to receive a stem cell transplant. The input for sequencing was PBMCs, taken before TCRalphabeta/CD19-depleted stem cell transplant. Here the CDR3 reads CSAKREGNTGELFF. The CDR3 DNA reads as TGCAGTGCTAAGCGGGAGGGGAACACCGGGGAGCTGTTTTTT.